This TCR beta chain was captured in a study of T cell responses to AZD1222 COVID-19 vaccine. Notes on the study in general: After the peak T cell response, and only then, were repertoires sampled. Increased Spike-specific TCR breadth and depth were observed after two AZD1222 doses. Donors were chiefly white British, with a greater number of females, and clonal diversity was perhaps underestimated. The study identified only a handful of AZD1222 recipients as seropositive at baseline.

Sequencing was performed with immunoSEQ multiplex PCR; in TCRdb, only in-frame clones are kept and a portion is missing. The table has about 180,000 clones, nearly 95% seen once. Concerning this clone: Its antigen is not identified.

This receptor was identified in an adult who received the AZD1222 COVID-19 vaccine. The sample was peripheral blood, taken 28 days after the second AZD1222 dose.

The CDR3 nucleotides read TGTGCCAGCAGCCGACACTCGGGGGGAAAGGGCTATCAGCCCCAGCATTTT. It is translated as CASSRHSGGKGYQPQHF. This chain joins TRBV28 and TRBJ1-5, with D perhaps TRBD1 (5 bases). Trimming removed 6 bases from V and 5 bases from J, with 23 bases in between. This CDR3 has 17 amino acids. Per the germline V gene, CDR1 is MDHEN and CDR2 is SYDVKM. Filled out from reference TRBV28 and TRBJ1-5, the complete variable domain reads DVKVTQSSRYLVKRTGEKVFLECVQDMDHENMFWYRQDPGLGLRLIYFSYDVKMKEKGDIPEGYSVSREKKERFSLILESASTNQTSMYLCASSRHSGGKGYQPQHFGDGTRLSIL.